This T cell receptor (beta chain) was captured by sequencing in a study of blood T cell repertoires in COVID-19. For the study at large: PBMCs, B-cell-depleted T cells, or T cells provided the cDNA or gDNA that made up the material.

This CDR3 is built from 15 residues. V was pared by 4 bases and J by 2 bases, with 14 bases between. Germline CDR1 and CDR2: SGHDT and YYEEEE. In the source study's methods: Counts of nucleated cells, estimated from reference gene primer amplification, were obtained. Only in-frame clones appear in the TCRdb table, and some are missing; sequencing was by immunoSEQ multiplex PCR. V, J and clone size are those of that table, while D and trimming were read from the DNA. The top ten hold roughly 17% of the sample, which has about 120,000 clones, around 80% seen once. V gene TRBV5-6 combines with J gene TRBJ2-3, with D possibly TRBD1 on 6 matching bases. This receptor was obtained from a man between 60 and 70 years old with active or convalescent COVID-19. The sequenced sample consisted of peripheral blood. The CDR3 spells CASSIGTLVTDTQYF. CDR3 DNA: TGTGCCAGCAGCATCGGGACACTAGTCACAGATACGCAGTATTTT.